This T cell receptor (beta chain) stems from a study of naive and memory T cell subsets. Study-wide findings and caveats: Gini index rose across naive, CM, EM and EMRA in CD4 and CD8. Naive and memory subsets had different power law exponents for TCR abundance. Possibly reflecting memory cells re-expressing CD45RA, a few larger clonotypes occurred in naive repertoires, especially CD8.

The CDR3 totals 14 residues. The germline V gene encodes CDR1 SQVTM and CDR2 ANQGSEA. V was trimmed by 2 bases and J by 0 bases, leaving 10 bases between them. Comments on this clonotype: No antigen is known for it.

The beta constant-region primer was an equimolar mix of two oligonucleotides covering TRBC1 and TRBC2. Four rounds of PCR amplified the ligated cDNA using nested alpha and beta constant-region primers plus SP2. TCRdb reprocessed the UMI-ligation and nested PCR reads via MiXCR and lists one record per CDR3 protein. The sample contains 150,000 or so distinct CDR3 sequences, roughly 20% of which appear only once. Sequencing input: naive CD4+ T cells from blood. This clonotype originated in a human donor in good health. The chain joins TRBV29-1 to TRBJ1-2; possible D gene TRBD1, 5 bases. The DNA for the CDR3 is TGCAGCGTTGAAAGCGGGGCCCCTAACTATGGCTACACCTTC. Translation gives CSVESGAPNYGYTF.